This entry lists 30 T cell receptor beta chains sequenced from one sample in a study of control samples from healthy donors and cancer patients. This table comes from immunoSEQ multiplex PCR, and its TCRdb copy is limited to in-frame clones, with some not included. Among some 120,000 clones listed, approximately 94% were seen once. Input material: PBMCs. These receptor sequences come from a man aged 50 to 60 with head and neck cancer.

The rearrangement uses TRBV28 and TRBJ1-2; D is ambiguous. The CDR3 loop spans 13 amino acids. V lost 6 bases and J lost 2, with 10 bases in between. CDR1 and CDR2 from the germline V gene are MDHEN and SYDVKM. CDR3 nucleotide sequence: TGTGCCAGCAGCCAAACAGAGAACTATGGCTACACCTTC. It specifies CASSQTENYGYTF.

This chain links TRBV3-1 (or the pseudogene TRBV3-2) with TRBJ1-1; 10 nucleotides align to TRBD1. Germline values: CDR1 LGHDT, CDR2 YNNKEL (reference sequence). Trimming removed 4 bases from V and 11 bases from J; junction bases left unmatched: 13. The CDR3 is made up of 15 amino acids. The chain's CDR3 is CASSLSGTGAVLAFF. The DNA for the CDR3 is TGTGCCAGCAGCCTGTCCGGGACAGGGGCGGTTTTGGCTTTCTTT.

The V gene is TRBV5-5, the J gene TRBJ2-5; D ambiguous. This CDR3 region has 12 residues. Trimming took off 4 bases at V and 4 bases at J, with 8 bases between the two ends. Germline V CDR1 and CDR2: SGHKS, YYEKEE (reference sequence). CDR3 residues: CASSENPETQYF. The CDR3 coding sequence is TGTGCCAGCAGCGAAAACCCAGAGACCCAGTACTTC.

This chain joins TRBV6-2 or TRBV6-3 and TRBJ2-7; 8 nucleotides align to TRBD1. The CDR3 contains 18 residues. CDR1 MNHEY and CDR2 SVGEGT come from the germline V gene. After removal of 0 bases from V and 6 bases from J, the junction contained 16 bases not matched to a gene. CDR3 sequence: CASSYSMFRGTGGAEQYF. The CDR3 bases are TGTGCCAGCAGTTACTCGATGTTTCGGGGGACAGGTGGCGCCGAGCAGTACTTC.

This chain uses TRBV12-3 or TRBV12-4 with TRBJ1-4; D gene uncertain. The length of the CDR3 is 13 residues. V dropped 5 bases and J dropped 8 bases, with 12 bases sitting between them. The DNA of the CDR3 is TGTGCCAGCAGTCCCCCCCAGGACGAAAAACTGTTTTTT. Its translation is CASSPPQDEKLFF.

This chain joins TRBV7-9 and TRBJ1-4; the D is unclear. The CDR3 length is 15 residues. The V end lost 5 bases, the J end lost 2 bases, and 12 bases lay between the germline ends. Germline V lookup: CDR1 SEHNR, CDR2 FQNEAQ (reference sequence). CDR3 coding DNA: TGTGCCAGCAGCCCACCGGGAGGCACTAATGAAAAACTGTTTTTT. The encoded protein is CASSPPGGTNEKLFF.

This chain uses TRBV7-2 with TRBJ1-4; no clear D gene. Looked up from germline, CDR1 is SGHTA and CDR2 is FQGNSA. The CDR3 totals 15 residues. V lost 1 base and J lost 4, with 10 bases in between. CDR3 in DNA: TGTGCCAGCAGCTTAGATTCCGGATTTAATGAAAAACTGTTTTTT. Protein product: CASSLDSGFNEKLFF.

The J gene is TRBJ2-6, the V gene TRBV6-5, with D possibly matching TRBD2 (6 bases). Trimming removed 4 bases at V and 2 bases at J, with 9 bases between. CDR3 length: 15 amino acids. Germline CDR1 MNHEY, CDR2 SVGAGI. CDR3 coding DNA: TGTGCCAGCAGTTTCGGAGGGGCTGGGGCCAACGTCCTGACTTTC. Its translation: CASSFGGAGANVLTF.

The V and J genes are TRBV28 and TRBJ2-7; D tentatively fits TRBD1 or TRBD2 (5 bases each). Trimming stripped 5 bases from V and 1 base from J, with 24 bases between. Germline lookup yields CDR1 MDHEN and CDR2 SYDVKM. The CDR3 covers 18 residues. The CDR3 DNA follows: TGTGCCAGCAGTGGGATGGGGGAAGATATCAAAAGGTCCTACGAGCAGTACTTC. Translating gives CASSGMGEDIKRSYEQYF.

This rearrangement joins TRBV5-1 to TRBJ2-7; D gene uncertain. The germline CDR1 and CDR2 sequences are SGHRS and YFSETQ. V was pared by 4 bases and J by 3 bases, with 11 bases between. The CDR3 spans 13 residues. The DNA for the CDR3 is TGCGCCAGCAGCACGGACGGCTACTACGAGCAGTACTTC. Translating gives CASSTDGYYEQYF.

The chain has TRBV7-9 and TRBJ1-2; 9 bases fit TRBD1. Germline V gene lookup returns CDR1 SEHNR and CDR2 FQNEAQ (reference sequence). V shed 1 base, J shed 6 bases, and the junction held 3 bases outside the gene matches. The CDR3 runs to 14 residues. Written as DNA, the CDR3 is TGTGCCAGCAGCTTAGGAGGGACAGGGAATGGCTACACCTTC. It yields the protein CASSLGGTGNGYTF.

The chain has TRBV28 and TRBJ1-6; D gene ambiguous. V was cut by 1 base and J by 4 bases, with 14 bases left in between. CDR3 length: 17 amino acids. CDR1 MDHEN and CDR2 SYDVKM come from the germline V gene. The CDR3 is CASSLLQKTRYNSPLHF. As DNA, the CDR3 is TGTGCCAGCAGTTTATTACAAAAAACACGATATAATTCACCCCTCCACTTT.

The chain couples TRBV28 to TRBJ1-1; no definite D call. The CDR3 has 15 residues. Germline CDR1 is MDHEN and CDR2 is SYDVKM. V shed 8 bases and J shed 7 bases, with 23 bases lying between them. This chain's CDR3 is CASAKGGSGSYEAFF. CDR3 bases: TGTGCCAGCGCCAAAGGAGGGTCGGGATCCTATGAAGCTTTCTTT.

This clone was found once. This chain connects TRBV4-3 to TRBJ2-1; 10 positions match TRBD2. CDR3 size: 18 residues. V shed 4 bases, J shed 2 bases, and the junction held 11 bases outside the gene matches. Germline lookup yields CDR1 LGHNA and CDR2 YSLEER. CDR3 residues: CASSLGASGGTTYNEQFF. The CDR3 bases are TGCGCCAGCAGCCTAGGGGCTAGCGGGGGTACCACCTACAATGAGCAGTTCTTC.

This chain links TRBV4-1 with TRBJ1-5; a possible D gene is TRBD1 (6 bases). There are 14 residues in the CDR3. Germline lookup yields CDR1 MGHRA and CDR2 YSYEKL. The germline V and J ends were trimmed by 1 base and 4 bases, with 8 bases remaining between them. The CDR3 loop is CASSQGQGNQPQHF. The DNA for the CDR3 is TGCGCCAGCAGCCAAGGGCAGGGGAATCAGCCCCAGCATTTT.

This clone was seen only once. V gene TRBV5-6 combines with J gene TRBJ1-3; a possible D gene is TRBD1 (5 bases). Between the trimmed V and J ends, which lost 6 bases and 3 bases, there was a span of 22 bases. This CDR3 has 17 amino acids. Germline assignment: CDR1 SGHDT and CDR2 YYEEEE. The CDR3 is CASTKQGRTIVGNTIYF. For the CDR3, the DNA is TGTGCCAGCACCAAGCAGGGCAGGACTATCGTTGGAAACACCATATATTTT. Full variable domain (outside the CDR3, taken from reference TRBV5-6 and TRBJ1-3): DAGVTQSPTHLIKTRGQQVTLRCSPKSGHDTVSWYQQALGQGPQFIFQYYEEEERQRGNFPDRFSGHQFPNYSSELNVNALLLGDSALYLCASTKQGRTIVGNTIYFGEGSWLTVV.

The gene calls are TRBV5-1 and TRBJ1-3; D unresolved. The CDR3 runs to 15 residues. Per germline, CDR1 SGHRS and CDR2 YFSETQ. The V gene lost 0 bases and the J gene lost 2 bases, with 9 bases spanning the gap. CDR3 residues: CASSLDLGAGNTIYF. The DNA for the CDR3 is TGCGCCAGCAGCTTGGATCTCGGGGCTGGAAACACCATATATTTT.

The V and J genes are TRBV7-2 and TRBJ2-3; D is possibly TRBD2 (5 bases). CDR1 SGHTA and CDR2 FQGNSA come from the germline V gene. V gave up 5 bases and J gave up 1 base, with 19 bases separating them. CDR3 size: 17 residues. The CDR3 region has the DNA TGTGCCAGCAGCCGGGATATTAGGGTTAGCCGCACAGATACGCAGTATTTT. Its protein product is CASSRDIRVSRTDTQYF. The variable domain in full, completed from reference TRBV7-2 and TRBJ2-3, reads GAGVSQSPSNKVTEKGKDVELRCDPISGHTALYWYRQSLGQGLEFLIYFQGNSAPDKSGLPSDRFSAERTGGSVSTLTIQRTQQEDSAVYLCASSRDIRVSRTDTQYFGPGTRLTVL.

The chain uses TRBV19 and TRBJ2-7, with unresolved D. Trimming cost V 4 bases and J 5 bases, with 9 bases left between them. CDR1 and CDR2 (germline): LNHDA, SQIVND (reference sequence). CDR3 length: 12 amino acids. The DNA for the CDR3 is TGTGCCAGTAGTAGGCCAAGGGACGAGCAGTACTTC. This translates into CASSRPRDEQYF.

CDR3 residues: CAWSDGSRPYEQYF. CDR3 coding DNA: TGTGCCTGGAGTGACGGCAGCAGGCCCTACGAGCAGTACTTC. The chain is built from TRBV30 and TRBJ2-7; the D is unclear. The CDR3 covers 14 residues. V was cut by 1 base and J by 2 bases, with 12 bases left in between. The germline gives CDR1 GTSNPN, CDR2 SVGIG (reference sequence).

The rearrangement links TRBV24-1 to TRBJ2-1; D may correspond to TRBD1 or TRBD2 (6 bases each). Germline V gives CDR1 KGHDR, CDR2 SFDVKD. The CDR3 runs to 14 residues. The V end was cut by 3 bases, the J end by 10 bases, with 15 bases between. The CDR3 spells CATSDTTGAREQFF. The CDR3 DNA follows: TGTGCCACCAGTGATACCACGGGGGCTCGAGAGCAGTTCTTC.

This rearrangement joins TRBV2 to TRBJ2-1, with TRBD2 matching over 13 bases. The length of the CDR3 is 15 residues. The V segment lost 4 bases and the J segment 5 bases; nucleotides outside the gene matches: 2. CDR1 and CDR2 from the germline V gene are SNHLY and FYNNEI. CDR3 coding DNA: TGTGCCAGCAGTGGGACTAGCGGGGGACACAATGAGCAGTTCTTC. It translates to CASSGTSGGHNEQFF.

The V and J genes are TRBV7-9 and TRBJ1-1, with D possibly matching TRBD1 (5 bases). The CDR3 sequence is 13 residues long. Germline CDR1 SEHNR, CDR2 FQNEAQ (reference sequence). V was shortened by 10 bases and J by 0 bases, with 12 bases between the two germline ends. CDR3 nucleotides: TGTGCCACAGGGAGGGGCATGAACACTGAAGCTTTCTTT. Its translation is CATGRGMNTEAFF.

The rearrangement joins TRBV19 to TRBJ2-2; D might be TRBD1 or TRBD2, each matching 5 bases. The germline V gene has CDR1 LNHDA and CDR2 SQIVND (reference sequence). This CDR3 has 16 residues. The V end was cut by 8 bases, the J end by 6 bases, with 22 bases between. The CDR3: CASSLSVAGTAGELFF. CDR3 DNA: TGTGCCAGTTCCCTCTCGGTGGCAGGGACGGCCGGGGAGCTGTTTTTT.

This clone was recorded only once. The chain employs TRBV30 and TRBJ2-2, with D hard to call. Germline loops: CDR1 GTSNPN, CDR2 SVGIG (reference sequence). This CDR3 region has 11 residues. Trimming took off 0 bases at V and 7 bases at J, with 3 bases between the two ends. CDR3 in DNA: TGTGCCTGGAGTGTGTTCGGGGAGCTGTTTTTT. Translation gives CAWSVFGELFF.

The chain has TRBV6-2 or TRBV6-3 and TRBJ1-2; D is unclear. Trimming took off 5 bases at V and 8 bases at J, with 12 bases between the two ends. Per germline, CDR1 MNHEY and CDR2 SVGEGT. The CDR3 consists of 12 residues. The CDR3 sequence is CASSPGLRGYTF. CDR3 DNA: TGTGCCAGCAGTCCAGGATTGCGGGGCTACACCTTC.

The chain couples TRBV24-1 to TRBJ1-5, with D uncertain. This CDR3 spans 14 amino acids. With 5 bases removed from V and 1 base from J, the gap between germline ends came to 8 bases. Germline CDR1 is KGHDR and CDR2 is SFDVKD. The CDR3 nucleotides read TGTGCCACCAGTGGTCATGGCAGCAATCAGCCCCAGCATTTT. Protein: CATSGHGSNQPQHF.

This rearrangement joins TRBV18 to TRBJ2-7, with 8 bases identical to TRBD1. The germline V gene has CDR1 KGHSH and CDR2 LQKENI. J was trimmed by 2 bases and V by 3 bases; bases with no gene match: 3. The CDR3 consists of 14 residues. The CDR3 DNA follows: TGTGCCAGCTCACCCGTACAGGGGGCCTACGAGCAGTACTTC. Its translation: CASSPVQGAYEQYF.

This clone was recorded once. The J gene is TRBJ1-6, the V gene TRBV28; D not resolved. Germline CDR1 reads MDHEN; CDR2 reads SYDVKM. CDR3 length: 13 residues. Trimming removed 5 bases from V and 7 bases from J, with 9 bases in between. CDR3 coding DNA: TGTGCCAGCAGTGTCCCCAGGAATTCACCCCTCCACTTT. This codes for CASSVPRNSPLHF.

V is TRBV27 and J is TRBJ2-7, with D hard to call. This CDR3 is built from 13 residues. Trimming took off 5 bases at V and 5 bases at J, with 13 bases between the two ends. CDR1 MNHEY and CDR2 SMNVEV come from the germline V gene (reference sequence). The CDR3 coding sequence is TGTGCCAGCAGTCGCCCTGGAGTCCACGAGCAGTACTTC. Protein: CASSRPGVHEQYF.